This T cell receptor beta chain was found in a study of Ad26.COV2.S vaccination and SARS-CoV-2 variants. Study-level results: Placebo recipients showed lower spike-specific TCR breadth than vaccinees. Analytic work on TCR breadth and depth might have understated the full extent of total T cell responses.

Germline V gives CDR1 LNHDA, CDR2 SQIVND (reference sequence). The J segment lost 5 bases and the V segment lost 6 bases, leaving 11 bases of the junction unmatched. This CDR3 has 15 residues. About this clone itself: The antigen is not known.

Sample treatment: roughly 18 received Ad26.COV2.S at low or high dose, single or two shots; a few received placebo; per-sample allocation not given. Material that was analyzed had been drawn on day 63 after the first vaccine or placebo injection. The administered vaccine (an Ad26 vector) expressed Wuhan-strain SARS-CoV-2 spike. Assay used: immunoSEQ multiplex PCR; TCRdb lists only in-frame clones, some missing. The sample consists of around 300,000 clones, approximately 90% of them appearing once. The receptor was derived from a person aged 18 to 59 who received the Ad26.COV2.S COVID-19 vaccine or a placebo. V is TRBV19 and J is TRBJ2-7, with 9 nucleotides matching TRBD1. The source was peripheral blood, collected in a trial of Ad26.COV2.S vaccine versus placebo. The CDR3 here is CASSIPGQGINEQYF. The CDR3 nucleotides are TGTGCCAGTAGCATACCGGGACAGGGTATCAACGAGCAGTACTTC.